Each of the 20 T cell receptor beta chains below was sequenced from the same sample in a study of blood T cells in healthy people across ages. The authors ran a second PCR of 7 to 11 cycles using a sample-barcoded 5' primer and a J-beta primer mix. Via MiXCR, TCRdb re-called the 5' RACE reads, giving one row per CDR3 protein. The table lists hundreds of thousands of distinct CDR3 sequences, more than 20% of them singletons. What was sequenced was blood. These TCRs come from a man aged 65 to 85 in good health.

The gene calls are TRBV11-2 and TRBJ2-7; possible D gene TRBD1, 6 bases. Germline CDR1 reads SGHAT; CDR2 reads FQNNGV. CDR3 length: 15 amino acids. The V and J ends lost 5 bases and 1 base respectively, with 15 bases between them. CDR3 amino acids: CASSPSSGQSYEQYF. In nucleotides, the CDR3 is TGTGCCAGCAGCCCCTCATCGGGACAATCCTACGAGCAGTACTTC. The full variable domain, with the rest looked up from reference TRBV11-2 and TRBJ2-7, is EAGVAQSPRYKIIEKRQSVAFWCNPISGHATLYWYQQILGQGPKLLIQFQNNGVVDDSQLPKDRFSAERLKGVDSTLKIQPAKLEDSAVYLCASSPSSGQSYEQYFGPGTRLTVT.

The chain recombines TRBV28 with TRBJ2-1; D ambiguous. The V end was cut by 3 bases, the J end by 10 bases, with 7 bases between. The V gene's germline CDR1 is MDHEN and CDR2 SYDVKM. This CDR3 has 11 residues. The CDR3 sequence is CASSFKAEQFF. Here the CDR3 DNA reads TGTGCCAGCAGTTTTAAGGCAGAGCAGTTCTTC.

This clonotype was recorded many times. V gene TRBV5-1 combines with J gene TRBJ2-5; possibly TRBD1 for D (5 bases). CDR3 length: 14 residues. Trimming took 2 bases from V and 3 from J, leaving 11 bases between them. Germline V gene lookup returns CDR1 SGHRS and CDR2 YFSETQ. The chain's CDR3 is CASSFQGGEETQYF. The CDR3 DNA is TGCGCCAGCAGCTTTCAGGGCGGAGAAGAGACCCAGTACTTC. Together with reference TRBV5-1 and TRBJ2-5, the CDR3 gives the full variable domain: KAGVTQTPRYLIKTRGQQVTLSCSPISGHRSVSWYQQTPGQGLQFLFEYFSETQRNKGNFPGRFSGRQFSNSRSEMNVSTLELGDSALYLCASSFQGGEETQYFGPGTRLLVL.

The chain has TRBV4-2 and TRBJ1-1; no clear D. From germline, CDR1 is LGHNA and CDR2 YNFKEQ. V was trimmed by 0 bases and J by 1 base, leaving 12 bases between them. This CDR3 comprises 16 residues. The chain's CDR3 is CASSQEVLSGNTEAFF. Here the CDR3 DNA reads TGTGCCAGCAGCCAAGAGGTGTTGTCGGGGAACACTGAAGCTTTCTTT.

The V and J genes are TRBV18 and TRBJ1-6, with a tentative D call TRBD1 (5 bases). The CDR3 length is 13 residues. Trimming took off 3 bases at V and 10 bases at J, with 10 bases between the two ends. Germline lookup yields CDR1 KGHSH and CDR2 LQKENI. The CDR3 nucleotides read TGTGCCAGCTCACCGGGCAGGGACTCACCCCTCCACTTT. Its translation is CASSPGRDSPLHF.

At least ten counts were recorded for this clonotype. The V and J genes are TRBV7-2 and TRBJ1-4; 7 bases align to TRBD1. Looked up from germline, CDR1 is SGHTA and CDR2 is FQGNSA. V lost 1 base, J lost 7 bases, and 12 bases stayed unmatched. The CDR3 loop spans 17 amino acids. CDR3 amino acids: CASSLGSRGAWSEKLFF. In nucleotides, the CDR3 is TGTGCCAGCAGCTTAGGGTCCAGGGGGGCCTGGAGTGAAAAACTGTTTTTT.

This sequence joins TRBV20-1 and TRBJ1-4, with unresolved D. Trimming shortened V by 4 bases and J by 8 bases, and 14 bases separated the two germline ends. Germline assignment: CDR1 DFQATT and CDR2 SNEGSKA (reference sequence). The CDR3 is 13 amino acids. Here the CDR3 DNA reads TGCAGTGCTATGGAGGCCCCTGGGGAAAAACTGTTTTTT. Residues: CSAMEAPGEKLFF.

The V call is TRBV14, the J call TRBJ2-3, with a weak D call TRBD1 (6 bases). The germline V gene has CDR1 SGHDN and CDR2 FVKESK. The CDR3 is 14 residues long. V lost 5 bases and J 2 bases, leaving 11 bases between the germline ends. The CDR3 DNA sequence: TGTGCCAGCAGCTTCCGGGACACCACAGATACGCAGTATTTT. Translation gives CASSFRDTTDTQYF.

V is TRBV7-2 and J is TRBJ1-6, with D unclear. Per germline, CDR1 SGHTA and CDR2 FQGNSA. This CDR3 region has 14 residues. V was cut by 2 bases and J by 7 bases, with 9 bases left in between. CDR3 in amino acids: CASSLRGSNSPLHF. In DNA, the CDR3 is TGTGCCAGCAGCTTACGAGGCAGCAATTCACCCCTCCACTTT.

This clonotype occurred a few times. V usage is TRBV9 and J usage is TRBJ2-7, with 7 bases aligning to TRBD2. This CDR3 spans 15 amino acids. The germline V gene encodes CDR1 SGDLS and CDR2 YYNGEE. J lost 9 bases, V lost 3 bases, and 15 bases had no gene match. CDR3 region: CASSGTGTTLQRQYF. In DNA, the CDR3 is TGTGCCAGCAGCGGTACCGGGACTACCCTGCAAAGGCAGTACTTC.

This clonotype was picked up one time. This chain links TRBV5-1 with TRBJ2-5; TRBD1 matches 7 bases. The CDR3 runs to 15 residues. Per germline, CDR1 SGHRS and CDR2 YFSETQ. The V segment lost 2 bases and the J segment 3 bases; nucleotides outside the gene matches: 7. This chain's CDR3 is CASSLGGRSEETQYF. DNA for the CDR3: TGCGCCAGCAGCTTAGGGGGCCGATCTGAAGAGACCCAGTACTTC. Supplemented by reference TRBV5-1 and TRBJ2-5, the full variable domain reads KAGVTQTPRYLIKTRGQQVTLSCSPISGHRSVSWYQQTPGQGLQFLFEYFSETQRNKGNFPGRFSGRQFSNSRSEMNVSTLELGDSALYLCASSLGGRSEETQYFGPGTRLLVL.

The V gene is TRBV30, the J gene TRBJ2-2; either TRBD1 or TRBD2 may supply D (5 bases each). This CDR3 has 12 residues. The ends were cut back, 3 bases at V and 5 bases at J, with 7 bases in the middle. Germline loops: CDR1 GTSNPN, CDR2 SVGIG (reference sequence). The CDR3 sequence is CAWRGPTGELFF. DNA for the CDR3: TGTGCCTGGAGGGGACCTACCGGGGAGCTGTTTTTT. Full variable domain (outside the CDR3, taken from reference TRBV30 and TRBJ2-2): SQTIHQWPATLVQPVGSPLSLECTVEGTSNPNLYWYRQAAGRGLQLLFYSVGIGQISSEVPQNLSASRPQDRQFILSSKKLLLSDSGFYLCAWRGPTGELFFGEGSRLTVL.

This clonotype was observed a handful of times. This chain uses TRBV5-1 with TRBJ2-5; 7 positions agree with TRBD2. The CDR3 runs 16 residues. The V and J ends lost 4 bases and 2 bases, in that order; junction bases with no gene match: 11. CDR1 and CDR2 (germline): SGHRS, YFSETQ. This chain's CDR3 is CASSPSAGVGQETQYF. The CDR3 nucleotides read TGCGCCAGCAGCCCCTCGGCGGGAGTTGGGCAAGAGACCCAGTACTTC.

The CDR3 DNA follows: TGCAGTGCTAGAGGCCAGACTTCCAATGAGCAGTTCTTC. Protein sequence: CSARGQTSNEQFF. The V gene is TRBV20-1, the J gene TRBJ2-5; D remains ambiguous. With the DNA end fitting TRBJ2-1 better, the J assignment may be wrong. The CDR3 sequence is 13 residues long. Germline CDR1 reads DFQATT; CDR2 reads SNEGSKA (reference sequence).

This clonotype was picked up a small number of times. CDR3 in DNA: TGTGCCATCAGTGAGGGATACACTGAAGCTTTCTTT. It encodes CAISEGYTEAFF. The rearrangement joins TRBV10-3 to TRBJ1-1, with D unresolved. The germline V and J ends were trimmed by 2 bases and 3 bases, with 4 bases remaining between them. The CDR3 runs 12 residues. Per germline, CDR1 ENHRY and CDR2 SYGVKD.

The V call is TRBV9, the J call TRBJ1-4; tentative D call: TRBD1 (5 bases). Germline lookup yields CDR1 SGDLS and CDR2 YYNGEE. Trimming removed 10 bases from V and 8 bases from J, with 18 bases in between. This CDR3 is built from 13 residues. The CDR3 here is CASKGGASEKLFF. The CDR3 bases are TGTGCCTCCAAGGGCGGGGCGAGCGAAAAACTGTTTTTT.

This chain connects TRBV6-6 to TRBJ1-2, with D possibly TRBD1 on 6 matching bases. The V end lost 5 bases, the J end lost 13 bases, and 14 bases lay between the germline ends. There are 11 residues in the CDR3. CDR1 is MNHNY and CDR2 is SVGAGI in the germline V gene (reference sequence). As DNA, the CDR3 is TGTGCCAGCAGTCACGACGGAGGGGGCACCTTC. Its protein is CASSHDGGGTF.

This clonotype was seen at least ten times. The chain links TRBV29-1 to TRBJ2-7, with TRBD2 matching 10 bases. Germline CDR1 SQVTM, CDR2 ANQGSEA. The CDR3 sequence is 11 residues long. The trim removed 7 bases at V and 3 bases at J, leaving 0 bases unmatched. The CDR3 region is CSGTSGYEQYF. CDR3 nucleotides: TGCAGCGGGACTAGCGGCTACGAGCAGTACTTC.

The chain is built from TRBV20-1 and TRBJ2-7; 7 bases map to TRBD1. This CDR3 is 15 amino acids long. CDR1 DFQATT and CDR2 SNEGSKA come from the germline V gene (reference sequence). J was trimmed by 9 bases and V by 8 bases; bases with no gene match: 22. The CDR3, as DNA: TGCAGTTTGGCACTTACAGGGGTTATAGGCAGTGTGCAGTACTTC. The encoded protein is CSLALTGVIGSVQYF.

The table lists this clonotype with a few counts. This sequence joins TRBV20-1 and TRBJ2-5; 10 positions match TRBD2. The V gene's germline CDR1 is DFQATT and CDR2 SNEGSKA (reference sequence). V was clipped by 1 base and J by 3 bases; unmatched bases: 8. This CDR3 contains 16 residues. CDR3 sequence: CSARVPSGRSEETQYF. CDR3 nucleotide sequence: TGCAGTGCTAGAGTACCTAGCGGGAGATCGGAAGAGACCCAGTACTTC.